This TCR beta chain was profiled in a study of neurological immune-mediated disorders. The CDR3 spans 13 residues. The V gene's germline CDR1 is DFQATT and CDR2 SNEGSKA (reference sequence). V was pared by 6 bases and J by 5 bases, with 16 bases between. Where libraries were unsorted, they were derived from 2 million PBMCs stored at -80 degrees C. This clonotype was seen ten or more times. One entry per CDR3 protein results from TCRdb running MiXCR on the 5' RACE reads. Counted here are tens of thousands of distinct CDR3 sequences, roughly 3.9% occurring once; the ten biggest clones make up approximately 1.2%.

The chain is built from TRBV20-1 and TRBJ1-1, with D possibly being TRBD1 (5 bases). The sample taken for sequencing was PBMCs. The clonotype was recovered from a man between 25 and 39 years old with multiple sclerosis. CDR3 sequence reads: CSASQPEGTEAFF. The CDR3 DNA reads TGCAGTGCGTCACAGCCAGAGGGGACTGAAGCTTTCTTT.